This T cell receptor beta chain was sequenced during a study of blood T cell repertoires in COVID-19. Study overall: The samples span acute and convalescent COVID-19 from the United States, Italy and Spain. T cells, B-cell-depleted T cells, or PBMCs supplied cDNA or gDNA.

Original analysis: Reference gene primer amplification gave estimated nucleated cell counts. Using immunoSEQ multiplex PCR, the repertoire was profiled, and TCRdb retains in-frame clones only, with some absent. V, J and clone size were drawn from that table, and D and trimming were deduced from the DNA. The data show 130,000 or so clones, around 88% seen once. The CDR3 has 17 residues. The material sequenced was peripheral blood. The chain is built from TRBV21-1 and TRBJ2-3; TRBD1, as called in the table, went unchecked against the DNA. TRBV21-1 counts as a pseudogene. The source is a woman between 45 and 60 years old who had recovered from COVID-19. CDR3 DNA sequence: TGTGCCAGCAGCAAGGGGCCAAATCGACCTAGCACAGATACGCAGTATTTT. Translation gives CASSKGPNRPSTDTQYF.